A single sample gave rise to the 11 T cell receptor beta chains below, sequenced in a study of OX40 agonist ivuxolimab in advanced cancers. Only in-frame clones appear in the TCRdb table, and some are missing; sequencing was by immunoSEQ multiplex PCR. The sample yields about 91,000 clones, 80% to 90% seen once. The sequencing used CD4+ or CD8+ T cells sorted from blood, collected in a trial of the OX40 agonist ivuxolimab. The receptors here all came from an adult with an advanced solid tumor such as melanoma, head and neck, liver or kidney cancer.

The chain couples TRBV11-2 to TRBJ2-7; D possibly corresponds to TRBD1 (6 bases). The CDR3 contains 15 residues. In germline, CDR1 is SGHAT, CDR2 FQNNGV. Trimming removed 5 bases at V and 5 bases at J, with 19 bases between. Written as DNA, the CDR3 is TGTGCCAGCAGCCCAGCTGGGGGCGTGACGGACGAGCAGTACTTC. Translated, it gives CASSPAGGVTDEQYF.

In its sample, this clone was seen a few times. This chain connects TRBV11-2 to TRBJ2-7, with a tentative D call TRBD1 (5 bases). Germline V gene data show CDR1 as SGHAT and CDR2 as FQNNGV. This CDR3 has 13 amino acids. V was pared by 2 bases and J by 6 bases, with 11 bases between. The CDR3 loop reads CASSLRGLLEQYF. CDR3 DNA: TGTGCCAGCAGCTTAAGGGGCCTACTCGAGCAGTACTTC. The full variable domain, completed using reference TRBV11-2 and TRBJ2-7, is EAGVAQSPRYKIIEKRQSVAFWCNPISGHATLYWYQQILGQGPKLLIQFQNNGVVDDSQLPKDRFSAERLKGVDSTLKIQPAKLEDSAVYLCASSLRGLLEQYFGPGTRLTVT.

The chain couples TRBV18 to TRBJ2-3, with 8 positions matching TRBD2. Per germline, CDR1 KGHSH and CDR2 LQKENI. The CDR3 is made up of 13 amino acids. V was pared by 10 bases and J by 6 bases, with 9 bases of the junction left unmatched. CDR3 residues: CATAIREGDTQYF. DNA for the CDR3: TGTGCCACAGCGATACGGGAGGGCGATACGCAGTATTTT.

This sequence joins TRBV28 and TRBJ1-5; D gene uncertain. V gave up 7 bases and J gave up 7 bases, with 11 bases separating them. CDR3 size: 12 residues. Germline V CDR1 and CDR2: MDHEN, SYDVKM. Written as DNA, the CDR3 is TGTGCCAGCACCGGAGGCGGGCAGCCCCAGCATTTT. It yields the protein CASTGGGQPQHF.

Turning to this clone: A read error may produce the germline difference seen at one junction end. The J gene is TRBJ2-1, the V gene TRBV10-1; TRBD1 aligns across 8 bases. Germline-derived CDR1 and CDR2 are WNHNN and SYGVQD (reference sequence). The CDR3 is 14 residues long. The chain's CDR3 is CASSVVVWTGFEVF. The CDR3 DNA sequence: TGCGCCAGCAGTGTGGTTGTGTGGACAGGGTTTGAGGTCTTC.

This chain joins TRBV6-5 and TRBJ2-5, with D possibly being TRBD2 (6 bases). The V and J ends lost 3 bases and 5 bases respectively, with 16 bases between them. Germline assignment: CDR1 MNHEY and CDR2 SVGAGI. This CDR3 contains 15 residues. The CDR3 loop reads CASSYGGTPPETQYF. In nucleotides, the CDR3 is TGTGCCAGCAGTTATGGCGGGACCCCTCCGGAGACCCAGTACTTC.

The chain has TRBV6-1 and TRBJ2-1; weak D call: TRBD1 (6 bases). The CDR3 runs to 14 residues. V dropped 7 bases and J dropped 6 bases, with 16 bases sitting between them. CDR1 is MNHNS and CDR2 is SASEGT in the germline V gene. The CDR3 spells CASIDRIPPNEQFF. The CDR3 region has the DNA TGTGCCAGCATAGACAGGATACCTCCCAATGAGCAGTTCTTC.

This chain joins TRBV30 and TRBJ1-4; D remains ambiguous. Germline V CDR1 and CDR2: GTSNPN, SVGIG (reference sequence). The CDR3 length is 13 residues. The V and J ends lost 4 bases and 6 bases respectively, with 12 bases between them. The CDR3 coding sequence is TGTGCCTGGACTCGGGTTGGCGATGAAAAACTGTTTTTT. Translating gives CAWTRVGDEKLFF. Based on the CDR3 plus reference TRBV30 and TRBJ1-4, the full variable domain is SQTIHQWPATLVQPVGSPLSLECTVEGTSNPNLYWYRQAAGRGLQLLFYSVGIGQISSEVPQNLSASRPQDRQFILSSKKLLLSDSGFYLCAWTRVGDEKLFFGSGTQLSVL.

The chain recombines TRBV6-5 with TRBJ1-1, with 7 bases matching TRBD1. CDR1 is MNHEY, CDR2 SVGAGI, per germline. Unmatched junction bases numbered 5, after V lost 4 bases and J lost 3 bases. The CDR3 runs to 14 residues. CDR3 sequence reads: CASSSGQQDTEAFF. In DNA form, the CDR3 reads TGTGCCAGCAGTTCGGGACAGCAAGACACTGAAGCTTTCTTT.

V usage is TRBV29-1 and J usage is TRBJ2-3, with TRBD2 matching 8 bases. This CDR3 has 14 residues. Germline-derived CDR1 and CDR2 are SQVTM and ANQGSEA. Germline trimming cut 6 bases from V and 5 bases from J; bases unmatched to any gene: 10. CDR3 DNA: TGCAGCGTGTCAACAGCGGGAGTCGGAGATACGCAGTATTTT. Translating gives CSVSTAGVGDTQYF.

The CDR3 sequence: CASSYSTAGGTEAFF. DNA for the CDR3: TGTGCCAGCAGTTACTCGACAGCCGGCGGGACTGAAGCTTTCTTT. This chain connects TRBV6-6 to TRBJ1-1; a possible D gene is TRBD1 (5 bases). V lost 0 bases and J 5 bases, leaving 13 bases between the germline ends. This CDR3 spans 15 amino acids. CDR1 and CDR2 (germline): MNHNY, SVGAGI (reference sequence).